These 23 T cell receptor beta chains came from one sample sequenced in a study of OX40 agonist ivuxolimab in advanced cancers. Clones were sequenced by immunoSEQ multiplex PCR, and TCRdb holds only the in-frame ones, with some missing. Among around 60,000 clones listed, roughly 91% were seen once. Source: CD4+ or CD8+ T cells sorted from blood, taken in a trial of the OX40 agonist ivuxolimab. The source is an adult with an advanced solid tumor such as melanoma, head and neck, liver or kidney cancer.

This clone has just a few counts. The chain combines TRBV7-9 with TRBJ2-7, with TRBD1 matching 8 bases. The CDR3 loop spans 14 amino acids. V lost 1 base, J lost 4 bases, and 3 bases stayed unmatched. From germline, CDR1 is SEHNR and CDR2 FQNEAQ (reference sequence). DNA of the CDR3: TGTGCCAGCAGCTTAGGGACAGGGTTTTACGAGCAGTACTTC. Its translation is CASSLGTGFYEQYF.

The chain combines TRBV15 with TRBJ2-7; 8 bases agree with TRBD2. The CDR3 is 16 amino acids. Germline loops: CDR1 LNHNV, CDR2 YYDKDF (reference sequence). Losses at the gene ends were 0 bases for V and 5 bases for J; bases not matched to a gene: 9. CDR3 bases: TGTGCCACCAGCAGAGATATTTCCGGGAGGGGCAACGAGCAGTACTTC. This codes for CATSRDISGRGNEQYF.

The V call is TRBV19, the J call TRBJ2-1; D possibly uses TRBD1 or TRBD2 (5 bases each). The CDR3 has 14 residues. Per the germline V gene, CDR1 is LNHDA and CDR2 is SQIVND (reference sequence). Trimming pared 9 bases from V and 3 bases from J, leaving 15 bases between. The CDR3 reads CASNLGVLYNEQFF. In DNA form, the CDR3 reads TGTGCCAGCAACCTGGGGGTTCTCTACAATGAGCAGTTCTTC. The variable domain in full, with the rest retrieved from reference TRBV19 and TRBJ2-1, is DGGITQSPKYLFRKEGQNVTLSCEQNLNHDAMYWYRQDPGQGLRLIYYSQIVNDFQKGDIAEGYSVSREKKESFPLTVTSAQKNPTAFYLCASNLGVLYNEQFFGPGTRLTVL.

V usage is TRBV5-8 and J usage is TRBJ1-1; D is undetermined. V dropped 0 bases and J dropped 1 base, with 10 bases sitting between them. The CDR3 length is 15 residues. Germline assignment: CDR1 SGHTS and CDR2 YDEGEE. CDR3 loop: CASSLGAVPNTEAFF. The CDR3 DNA follows: TGTGCCAGCAGCTTGGGTGCAGTTCCGAACACTGAAGCTTTCTTT.

This chain joins TRBV14 and TRBJ2-3; D is uncertain. Germline assignment: CDR1 SGHDN and CDR2 FVKESK. Deletions cut 1 base from V and 0 bases from J, with 11 bases between. This CDR3 has 16 amino acids. CDR3 nucleotides: TGTGCCAGCAGCCAAGGAGCCGGTACTAGCACAGATACGCAGTATTTT. This codes for CASSQGAGTSTDTQYF.

As to this clone: Other DNA sequences in the same sample also yield this CDR3. The rearrangement uses TRBV30 and TRBJ2-7; D is perhaps TRBD1 or TRBD2 (6 bases each). Deletions cut 0 bases from V and 7 bases from J, with 10 bases between. This CDR3 spans 12 amino acids. Germline V CDR1 and CDR2: GTSNPN, SVGIG (reference sequence). The CDR3 DNA follows: TGTGCCTGGAGTGTACAAGGGGGGGAGCAGTACTTC. Translated, it gives CAWSVQGGEQYF.

This chain connects TRBV11-3 to TRBJ2-1; D possibly matches TRBD1 or TRBD2 (5 bases each). CDR3 length: 11 residues. Deletions cut 8 bases from V and 9 bases from J, with 11 bases between. Germline CDR1 is SGHNT and CDR2 is YENEEA. CDR3: CASYAGAEQFF. The CDR3 nucleotides are TGTGCCAGCTATGCCGGGGCTGAGCAGTTCTTC. The whole variable domain, remainder taken from reference TRBV11-3 and TRBJ2-1, is EAGVVQSPRYKIIEKKQPVAFWCNPISGHNTLYWYLQNLGQGPELLIRYENEEAVDDSQLPKDRFSAERLKGVDSTLKIQPAELGDSAVYLCASYAGAEQFFGPGTRLTVL.

This chain joins TRBV10-1 and TRBJ2-1; 7 bases agree with TRBD1. CDR1 is WNHNN and CDR2 is SYGVQD in the germline V gene (reference sequence). Losses at the gene ends were 3 bases for V and 5 bases for J; bases not matched to a gene: 10. This CDR3 is 16 amino acids long. This CDR3 is CASSDPGGGRHNEQFF. Written as DNA, the CDR3 is TGCGCCAGCAGTGACCCAGGGGGTGGCCGACACAATGAGCAGTTCTTC.

The chain combines TRBV9 with TRBJ2-7; 8 positions match TRBD2. The J segment lost 5 bases and the V segment lost 4 bases, leaving 8 bases of the junction unmatched. Germline CDR1 and CDR2: SGDLS and YYNGEE. CDR3 length equals 14 residues. As DNA, the CDR3 is TGTGCCAGCAGCACATCGGGGGGGTTAGACGAGCAGTACTTC. Protein: CASSTSGGLDEQYF.

The chain employs TRBV5-3 and TRBJ2-1, with 8 bases lining up with TRBD2. TRBV5-3 is labeled an ORF, and its function is uncertain. V lost 3 bases to trimming and J lost 5 bases; unmatched junction nucleotides: 7. The CDR3 covers 15 residues. The CDR3 spells CARSSPSGPNNEQFF. The CDR3 coding sequence is TGTGCCAGAAGCTCGCCTAGCGGGCCAAACAATGAGCAGTTCTTC.

This rearrangement joins TRBV27 to TRBJ2-7, with 7 bases matching TRBD1. Germline CDR1 MNHEY, CDR2 SMNVEV (reference sequence). The CDR3 has 14 residues. Germline trimming cut 6 bases from V and 0 bases from J; bases unmatched to any gene: 5. This CDR3 reads CASRRTGYSYEQYF. In DNA, the CDR3 is TGTGCCAGCAGGAGGACAGGCTACTCCTACGAGCAGTACTTC.

J is TRBJ2-5 and V is TRBV6-6; 7 bases fit TRBD2. CDR3 length: 14 residues. From germline, CDR1 is MNHNY and CDR2 SVGAGI (reference sequence). The ends lost 2 bases at V and 4 bases at J; junction bases unmatched: 4. The CDR3: CASSYLGRGETQYF. The CDR3 DNA reads TGTGCCAGCAGTTACCTGGGGAGGGGAGAGACCCAGTACTTC.

V and J are TRBV7-9 and TRBJ1-1; D is uncertain. Per the germline V gene, CDR1 is SEHNR and CDR2 is FQNEAQ (reference sequence). V was shortened by 0 bases and J by 4 bases, with 12 bases between the two germline ends. This CDR3 comprises 15 residues. In DNA form, the CDR3 reads TGTGCCAGCAGCTTAGCGCAACGCGGTGGCACTGAAGCTTTCTTT. Its protein product is CASSLAQRGGTEAFF. Variable domain in full (rest from reference TRBV7-9 and TRBJ1-1): DTGVSQNPRHKITKRGQNVTFRCDPISEHNRLYWYRQTLGQGPEFLTYFQNEAQLEKSRLLSDRFSAERPKGSFSTLEIQRTEQGDSAMYLCASSLAQRGGTEAFFGQGTRLTVV.

V and J are TRBV28 and TRBJ2-7, with D perhaps matching TRBD1 (6 bases). Germline V gene data show CDR1 as MDHEN and CDR2 as SYDVKM. The germline V and J ends were trimmed by 2 bases and 1 base, with 6 bases remaining between them. The CDR3 runs to 13 residues. The DNA of the CDR3 is TGTGCCAGCAGTTTAAGGGGGTCCTACGAGCAGTACTTC. Translating gives CASSLRGSYEQYF.

The rearrangement uses TRBV6-4 and TRBJ1-2; D not certain. The CDR3 spans 12 residues. CDR1 MRHNA and CDR2 SNTAGT come from the germline V gene. Deletions cut 4 bases from V and 4 bases from J, with 7 bases between. This CDR3 reads CASSAPGYGYTF. CDR3 sequence (DNA): TGTGCCAGCAGTGCCCCCGGCTATGGCTACACCTTC.

The chain combines TRBV6-1 with TRBJ2-1; D not resolved. Deletions cut 2 bases from V and 0 bases from J, with 17 bases between. Germline CDR1 and CDR2: MNHNS and SASEGT. The CDR3 consists of 18 residues. CDR3 region: CASSELWERASSYNEQFF. The DNA of the CDR3 is TGTGCCAGCAGTGAATTGTGGGAACGGGCGAGCTCCTACAATGAGCAGTTCTTC.

This clone was counted once. The rearrangement joins TRBV11-2 to TRBJ2-7, with 8 bases aligning to TRBD2. CDR1 and CDR2 (germline): SGHAT, FQNNGV. The CDR3 extends over 13 amino acids. V trimming: 7 bases; J trimming: 3 bases; junction bases outside the gene matches: 5. The CDR3 coding sequence is TGTGCCAGCACCCCGGGACTAGGCTACGAGCAGTACTTC. Translated: CASTPGLGYEQYF.

In DNA, the CDR3 is TGCAGCGTTGATACAGGGGGAGGGCCCGAAAAACTGTTTTTT. It yields the protein CSVDTGGGPEKLFF. V usage is TRBV29-1 and J usage is TRBJ1-4; TRBD1 matches 8 bases. The CDR3 extends over 14 amino acids. The V gene's germline CDR1 is SQVTM and CDR2 ANQGSEA. V lost 3 bases to trimming and J lost 8 bases; unmatched junction nucleotides: 8.

Concerning this clone itself: Its ends do not fully match the called genes, so a read error is possible. The chain combines TRBV7-7 with TRBJ1-1; no reliable D call. Germline CDR1 SSHAT, CDR2 FNYEAQ (reference sequence). CDR3 size: 13 residues. CDR3 nucleotide sequence: TGTGCTAGCAGCTTAGCGCGAGGTACTGAAGCTTTCTTT. Translated: CASSLARGTEAFF.

The chain carries TRBV11-2 and TRBJ2-7; the D is unclear. The length of the CDR3 is 11 residues. The V gene's germline CDR1 is SGHAT and CDR2 FQNNGV. Trimming stripped 5 bases from V and 9 bases from J, with 11 bases between. The CDR3 DNA reads as TGTGCCAGCAGCCTCGGGCCTGGGCAGTACTTC. It specifies CASSLGPGQYF. Filled out from reference TRBV11-2 and TRBJ2-7, the complete variable domain reads EAGVAQSPRYKIIEKRQSVAFWCNPISGHATLYWYQQILGQGPKLLIQFQNNGVVDDSQLPKDRFSAERLKGVDSTLKIQPAKLEDSAVYLCASSLGPGQYFGPGTRLTVT.

This CDR3 is CANPGGGANVLTF. The CDR3 nucleotides are TGTGCCAACCCGGGTGGGGGGGCCAACGTCCTGACTTTC. The rearrangement uses TRBV27 and TRBJ2-6; D ambiguous. This CDR3 is built from 13 residues. Trimming left V 10 bases short and J 4 bases short, with 11 bases between. CDR1 is MNHEY, CDR2 SMNVEV, per germline (reference sequence).

This clone was counted once. This chain connects TRBV5-8 to TRBJ2-7; 13 bases agree with TRBD2. The CDR3 runs 15 residues. V shed 4 bases, J shed 9 bases, and the junction held 10 bases outside the gene matches. The germline gives CDR1 SGHTS, CDR2 YDEGEE. The CDR3 DNA is TGTGCCAGCAGCACCGGACTAGCGGGAGAATTTTCGCAGTACTTC. This gives the protein CASSTGLAGEFSQYF.

The V call is TRBV7-9, the J call TRBJ2-1; 7 nucleotides match TRBD2. Trimming cost V 4 bases and J 0 bases; bases outside gene matches: 3. Germline-derived CDR1 and CDR2 are SEHNR and FQNEAQ (reference sequence). The CDR3 is made up of 15 amino acids. CDR3 DNA sequence: TGTGCCAGCAGCTGGGGAGGGACCTCCTACAATGAGCAGTTCTTC. Its protein is CASSWGGTSYNEQFF.